The table lists the clone carrying this T cell receptor beta chain with a few counts. This CDR3 spans 13 amino acids. Trimming left V 9 bases short and J 0 bases short, with 12 bases between. Germline-derived CDR1 and CDR2 are MNHNS and SASEGT. The sample belongs to a study of shared clonotypes between healthy human individuals. Clones were read by immunoSEQ multiplex PCR, and TCRdb kept only the in-frame ones, dropping some. The table lists some 2.1 million clones, roughly 95% of them singletons. The chain has TRBV6-1 and TRBJ2-7; D might be TRBD1 (5 bases). The sample consisted of naive CD4+ T cells sorted from blood. The subset is: CD45RA+ positively selected. This clonotype was sampled from a man aged 18-30 years in good health. The CDR3 loop is CASHQGSSYEQYF. Here the CDR3 DNA reads TGTGCCAGTCATCAGGGTTCCTCCTACGAGCAGTACTTC.